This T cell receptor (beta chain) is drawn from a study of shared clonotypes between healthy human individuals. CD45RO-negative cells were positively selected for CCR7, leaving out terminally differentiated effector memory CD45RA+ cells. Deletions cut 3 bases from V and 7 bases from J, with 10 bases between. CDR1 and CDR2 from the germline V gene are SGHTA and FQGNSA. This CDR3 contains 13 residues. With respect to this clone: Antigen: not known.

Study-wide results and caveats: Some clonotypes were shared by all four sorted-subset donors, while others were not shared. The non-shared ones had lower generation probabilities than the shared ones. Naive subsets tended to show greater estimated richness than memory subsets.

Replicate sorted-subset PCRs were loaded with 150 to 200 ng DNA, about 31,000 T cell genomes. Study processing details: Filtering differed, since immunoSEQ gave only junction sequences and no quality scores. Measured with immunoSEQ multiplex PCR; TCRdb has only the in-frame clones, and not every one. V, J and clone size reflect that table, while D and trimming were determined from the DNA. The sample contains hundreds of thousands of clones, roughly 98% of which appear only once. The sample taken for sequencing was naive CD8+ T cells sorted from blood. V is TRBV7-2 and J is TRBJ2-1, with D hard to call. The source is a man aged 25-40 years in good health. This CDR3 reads CASSFPTGNEQFF. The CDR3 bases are TGTGCCAGCAGCTTCCCGACCGGGAATGAGCAGTTCTTC.